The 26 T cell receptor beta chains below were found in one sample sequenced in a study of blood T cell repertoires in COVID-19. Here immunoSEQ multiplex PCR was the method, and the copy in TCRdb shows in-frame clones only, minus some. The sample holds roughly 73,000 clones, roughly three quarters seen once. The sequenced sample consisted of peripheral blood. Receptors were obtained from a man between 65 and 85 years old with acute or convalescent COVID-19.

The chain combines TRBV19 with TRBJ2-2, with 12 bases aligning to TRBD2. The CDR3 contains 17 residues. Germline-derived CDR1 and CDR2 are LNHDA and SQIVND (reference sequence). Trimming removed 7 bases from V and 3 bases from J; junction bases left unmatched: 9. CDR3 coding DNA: TGTGCCAGTATTGTGACTAGCGGGAGAATCGACACCGGGGAGCTGTTTTTT. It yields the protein CASIVTSGRIDTGELFF.

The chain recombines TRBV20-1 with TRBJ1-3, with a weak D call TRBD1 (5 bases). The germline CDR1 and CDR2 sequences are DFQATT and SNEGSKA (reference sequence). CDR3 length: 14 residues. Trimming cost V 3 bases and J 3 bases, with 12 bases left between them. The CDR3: CSASSGEGGNTIYF. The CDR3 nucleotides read TGCAGTGCTAGTTCGGGGGAGGGTGGAAACACCATATATTTT.

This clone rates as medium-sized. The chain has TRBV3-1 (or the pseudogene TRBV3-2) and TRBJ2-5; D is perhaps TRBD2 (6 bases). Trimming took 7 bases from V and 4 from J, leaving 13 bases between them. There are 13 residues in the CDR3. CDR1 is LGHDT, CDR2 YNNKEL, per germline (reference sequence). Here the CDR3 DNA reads TGTGCCAGCACCCCCGTAGCGGTAGAGACCCAGTACTTC. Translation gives CASTPVAVETQYF.

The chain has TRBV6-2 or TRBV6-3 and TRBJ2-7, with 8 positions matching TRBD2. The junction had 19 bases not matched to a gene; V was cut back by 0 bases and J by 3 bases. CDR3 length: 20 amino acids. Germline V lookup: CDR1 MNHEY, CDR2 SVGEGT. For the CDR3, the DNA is TGTGCCAGCAGTTACTCGGCCTACGGAGCGGGAGATAGTCCGGACTACGAGCAGTACTTC. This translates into CASSYSAYGAGDSPDYEQYF.

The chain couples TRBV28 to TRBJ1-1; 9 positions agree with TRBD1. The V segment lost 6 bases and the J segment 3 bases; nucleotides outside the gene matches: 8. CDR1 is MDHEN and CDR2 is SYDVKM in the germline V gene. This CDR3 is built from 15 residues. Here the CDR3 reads CASSPYRGQDTEAFF. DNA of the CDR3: TGTGCCAGCAGCCCTTACAGGGGGCAGGACACTGAAGCTTTCTTT.

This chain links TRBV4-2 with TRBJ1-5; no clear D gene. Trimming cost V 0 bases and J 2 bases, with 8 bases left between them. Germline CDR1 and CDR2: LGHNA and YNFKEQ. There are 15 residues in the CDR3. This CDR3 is CASSQDPRGNQPQHF. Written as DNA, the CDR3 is TGTGCCAGCAGCCAAGATCCCCGCGGCAATCAGCCCCAGCATTTT.

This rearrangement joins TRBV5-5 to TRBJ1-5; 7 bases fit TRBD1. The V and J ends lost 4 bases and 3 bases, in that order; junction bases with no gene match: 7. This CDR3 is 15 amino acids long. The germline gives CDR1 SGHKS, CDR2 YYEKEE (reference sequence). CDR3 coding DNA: TGTGCCAGCAGCCCAGGGGGACAAAACAATCAGCCCCAGCATTTT. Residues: CASSPGGQNNQPQHF. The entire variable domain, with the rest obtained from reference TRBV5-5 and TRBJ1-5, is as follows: DAGVTQSPTHLIKTRGQQVTLRCSPISGHKSVSWYQQVLGQGPQFIFQYYEKEERGRGNFPDRFSARQFPNYSSELNVNALLLGDSALYLCASSPGGQNNQPQHFGDGTRLSIL.

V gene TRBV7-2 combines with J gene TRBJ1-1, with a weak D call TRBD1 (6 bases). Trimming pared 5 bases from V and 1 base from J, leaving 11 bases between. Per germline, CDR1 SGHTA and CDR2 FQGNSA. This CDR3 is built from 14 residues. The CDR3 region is CASSQGPENTEAFF. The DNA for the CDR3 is TGTGCCAGCAGCCAGGGGCCAGAGAACACTGAAGCTTTCTTT.

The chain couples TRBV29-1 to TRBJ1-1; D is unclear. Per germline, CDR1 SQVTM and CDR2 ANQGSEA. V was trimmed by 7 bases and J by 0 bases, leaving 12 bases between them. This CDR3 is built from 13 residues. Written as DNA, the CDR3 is TGCAGCGCTACGACACCAATGAACACTGAAGCTTTCTTT. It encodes CSATTPMNTEAFF. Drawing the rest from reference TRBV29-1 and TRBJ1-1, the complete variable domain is SAVISQKPSRDICQRGTSLTIQCQVDSQVTMMFWYRQQPGQSLTLIATANQGSEATYESGFVIDKFPISRPNLTFSTLTVSNMSPEDSSIYLCSATTPMNTEAFFGQGTRLTVV.

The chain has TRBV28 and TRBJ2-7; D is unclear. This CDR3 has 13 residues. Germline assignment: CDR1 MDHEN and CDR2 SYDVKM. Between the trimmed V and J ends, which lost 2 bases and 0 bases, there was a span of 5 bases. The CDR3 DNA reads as TGTGCCAGCAGTTTACGGAGCTCCTACGAGCAGTACTTC. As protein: CASSLRSSYEQYF.

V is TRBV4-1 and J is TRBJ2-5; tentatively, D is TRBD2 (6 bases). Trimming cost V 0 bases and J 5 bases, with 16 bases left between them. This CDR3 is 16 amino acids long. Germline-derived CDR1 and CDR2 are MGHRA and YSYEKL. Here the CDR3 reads CASSQDLAMAWETQYF. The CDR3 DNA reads TGCGCCAGCAGCCAAGATCTAGCGATGGCTTGGGAGACCCAGTACTTC.

Here the CDR3 DNA reads TGTGCCACCAGTGACCGAACCCCAGCGGGGGACTTGGAGACCCAGTACTTC. This translates into CATSDRTPAGDLETQYF. The chain has TRBV24-1 and TRBJ2-5; 8 bases map to TRBD2. CDR3 size: 17 residues. CDR1 and CDR2 from the germline V gene are KGHDR and SFDVKD. V lost 4 bases and J lost 5; bases outside the gene matches: 14.

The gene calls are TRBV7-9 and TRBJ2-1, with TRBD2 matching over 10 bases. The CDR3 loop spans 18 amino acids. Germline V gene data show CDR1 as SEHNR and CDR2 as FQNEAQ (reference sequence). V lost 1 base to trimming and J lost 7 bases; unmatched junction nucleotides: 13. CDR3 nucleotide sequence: TGTGCCAGCAGCTTAGAGGTCGGGGTAGGGACTAGCGTTAATGAGCAGTTCTTC. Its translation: CASSLEVGVGTSVNEQFF.

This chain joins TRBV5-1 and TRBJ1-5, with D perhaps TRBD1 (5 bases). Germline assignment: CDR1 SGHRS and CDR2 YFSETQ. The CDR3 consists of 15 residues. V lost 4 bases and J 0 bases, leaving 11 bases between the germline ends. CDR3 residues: CASSLDGGSNQPQHF. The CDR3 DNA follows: TGCGCCAGCAGCCTGGACGGGGGTAGCAATCAGCCCCAGCATTTT.

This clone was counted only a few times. The CDR3 nucleotides are TGTGCCAGCAGCTACCGGGGGGGCGCAGGGGCGAACACCGGGGAGCTGTTTTTT. Amino acid sequence: CASSYRGGAGANTGELFF. The chain employs TRBV21-1 and TRBJ2-2; the table's D call TRBD2 went unverified against the DNA. TRBV21-1 is flagged as a pseudogene. The CDR3 is 18 amino acids.

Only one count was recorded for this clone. The CDR3 nucleotides are TGTGCCAGCTCACCACCGGGACAGGGGAACACTGAAGCTTTCTTT. Translating gives CASSPPGQGNTEAFF. This sequence joins TRBV18 and TRBJ1-1; TRBD1 matches at 9 bases. CDR3 length: 15 amino acids. The J segment lost 1 base and the V segment lost 0 bases, leaving 0 bases of the junction unmatched. CDR1 and CDR2 (germline): KGHSH, LQKENI.

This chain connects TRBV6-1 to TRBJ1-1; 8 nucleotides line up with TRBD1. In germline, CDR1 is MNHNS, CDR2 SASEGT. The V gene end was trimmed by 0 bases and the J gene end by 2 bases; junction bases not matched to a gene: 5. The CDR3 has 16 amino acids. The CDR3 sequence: CASSEADRGLNTEAFF. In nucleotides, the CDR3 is TGTGCCAGCAGTGAAGCCGACAGGGGCTTAAACACTGAAGCTTTCTTT.

CDR3 in DNA: TGTGCCAGCTCACCACCAAGCGGAGGGGAGACCCAGTACTTC. Translating it yields CASSPPSGGETQYF. The chain uses TRBV18 and TRBJ2-5; TRBD2 is a possible D gene (6 bases). In germline, CDR1 is KGHSH, CDR2 LQKENI. Trimming took 0 bases from V and 5 from J, leaving 10 bases between them. The CDR3 has 14 amino acids.

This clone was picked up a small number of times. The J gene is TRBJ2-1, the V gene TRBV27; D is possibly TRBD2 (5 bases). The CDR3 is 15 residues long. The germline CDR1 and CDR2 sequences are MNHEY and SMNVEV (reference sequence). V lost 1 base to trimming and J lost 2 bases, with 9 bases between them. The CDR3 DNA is TGTGCCAGCAGTTTATTCTACGGGACCTACAATGAGCAGTTCTTC. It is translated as CASSLFYGTYNEQFF.

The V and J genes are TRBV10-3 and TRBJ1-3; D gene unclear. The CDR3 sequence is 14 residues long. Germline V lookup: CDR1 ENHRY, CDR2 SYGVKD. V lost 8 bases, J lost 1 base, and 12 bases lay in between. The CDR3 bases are TGTGCCATCGGCGAGGGTTTTTCTGGAAACACCATATATTTT. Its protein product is CAIGEGFSGNTIYF.

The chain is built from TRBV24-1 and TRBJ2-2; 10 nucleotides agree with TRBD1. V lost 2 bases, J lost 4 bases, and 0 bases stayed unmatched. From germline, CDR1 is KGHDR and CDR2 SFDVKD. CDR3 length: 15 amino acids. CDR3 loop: CATSDWTGGTGELFF. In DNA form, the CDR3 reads TGTGCCACCAGTGATTGGACAGGGGGCACCGGGGAGCTGTTTTTT.

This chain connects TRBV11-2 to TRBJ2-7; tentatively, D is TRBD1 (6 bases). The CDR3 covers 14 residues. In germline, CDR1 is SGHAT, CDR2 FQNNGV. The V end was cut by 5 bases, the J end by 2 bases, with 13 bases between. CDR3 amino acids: CASSPTQGPYEQYF. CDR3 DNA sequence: TGTGCCAGCAGCCCGACCCAGGGGCCCTACGAGCAGTACTTC. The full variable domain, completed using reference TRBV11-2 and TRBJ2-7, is EAGVAQSPRYKIIEKRQSVAFWCNPISGHATLYWYQQILGQGPKLLIQFQNNGVVDDSQLPKDRFSAERLKGVDSTLKIQPAKLEDSAVYLCASSPTQGPYEQYFGPGTRLTVT.

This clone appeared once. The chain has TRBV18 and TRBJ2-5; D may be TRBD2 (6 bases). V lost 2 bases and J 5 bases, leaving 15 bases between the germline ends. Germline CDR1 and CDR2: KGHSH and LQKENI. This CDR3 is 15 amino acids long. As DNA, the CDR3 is TGTGCCAGCTCACCATCGGGCACGGGGAGGGAGACCCAGTACTTC. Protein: CASSPSGTGRETQYF. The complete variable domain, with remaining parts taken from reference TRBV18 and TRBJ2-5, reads NAGVMQNPRHLVRRRGQEARLRCSPMKGHSHVYWYRQLPEEGLKFMVYLQKENIIDESGMPKERFSAEFPKEGPSILRIQQVVRGDSAAYFCASSPSGTGRETQYFGPGTRLLVL.

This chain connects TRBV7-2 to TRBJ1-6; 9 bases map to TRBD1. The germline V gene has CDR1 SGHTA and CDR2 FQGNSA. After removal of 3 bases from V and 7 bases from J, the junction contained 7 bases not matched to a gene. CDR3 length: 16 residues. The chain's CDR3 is CASSFAAGQGNSPLHF. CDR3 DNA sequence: TGTGCCAGCAGCTTTGCCGCAGGACAGGGGAATTCACCCCTCCACTTT.

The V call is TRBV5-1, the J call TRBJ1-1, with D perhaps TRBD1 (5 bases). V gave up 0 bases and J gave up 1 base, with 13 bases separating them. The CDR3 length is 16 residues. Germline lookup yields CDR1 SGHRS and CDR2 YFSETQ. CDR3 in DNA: TGCGCCAGCAGCTTGGACCCAGGGTCCTCGAACACTGAAGCTTTCTTT. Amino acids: CASSLDPGSSNTEAFF.

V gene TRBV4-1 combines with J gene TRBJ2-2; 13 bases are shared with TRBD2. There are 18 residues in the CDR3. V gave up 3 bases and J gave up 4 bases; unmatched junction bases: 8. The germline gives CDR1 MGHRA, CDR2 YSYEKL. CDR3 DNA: TGCGCCAGCAGCCAGGGAGGACTAGCGGGAGTGGGCACCGGGGAGCTGTTTTTT. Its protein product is CASSQGGLAGVGTGELFF.